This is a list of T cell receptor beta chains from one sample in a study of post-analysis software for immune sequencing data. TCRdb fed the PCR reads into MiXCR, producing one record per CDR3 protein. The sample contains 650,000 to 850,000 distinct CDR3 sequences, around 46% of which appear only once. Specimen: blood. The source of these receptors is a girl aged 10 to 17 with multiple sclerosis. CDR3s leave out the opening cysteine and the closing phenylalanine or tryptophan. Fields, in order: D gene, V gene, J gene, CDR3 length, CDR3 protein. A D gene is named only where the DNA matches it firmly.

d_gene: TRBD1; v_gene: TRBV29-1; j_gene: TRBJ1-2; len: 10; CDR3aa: SVGTGGSGYT
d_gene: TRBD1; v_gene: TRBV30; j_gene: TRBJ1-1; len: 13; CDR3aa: AWSVLRQGGTEAF
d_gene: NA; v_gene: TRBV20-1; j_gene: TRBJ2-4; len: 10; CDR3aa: SARDPLGEQY
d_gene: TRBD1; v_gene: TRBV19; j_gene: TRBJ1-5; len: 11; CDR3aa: ASKTGGSQPQH
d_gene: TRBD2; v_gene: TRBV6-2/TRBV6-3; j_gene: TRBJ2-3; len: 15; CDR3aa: ASSYSMTSGSTDTQY
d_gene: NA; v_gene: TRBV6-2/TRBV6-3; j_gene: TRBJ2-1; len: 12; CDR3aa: ASSYSRVKNEQF
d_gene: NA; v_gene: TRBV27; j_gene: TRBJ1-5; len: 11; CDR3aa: ASSWFRNQPQH
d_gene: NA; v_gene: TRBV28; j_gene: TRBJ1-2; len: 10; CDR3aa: ASLTAPYGYT
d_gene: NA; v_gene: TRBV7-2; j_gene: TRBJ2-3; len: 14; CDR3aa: ASSLRPGTLTDTQY
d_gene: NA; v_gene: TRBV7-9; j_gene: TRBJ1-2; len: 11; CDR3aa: ASSLAKGNGYT
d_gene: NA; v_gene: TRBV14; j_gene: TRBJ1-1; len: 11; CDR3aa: ASSFDMNTEAF
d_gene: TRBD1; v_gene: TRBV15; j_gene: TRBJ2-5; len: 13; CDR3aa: ATSRGDRGEGEQY
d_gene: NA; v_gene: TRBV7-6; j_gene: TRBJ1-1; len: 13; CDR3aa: ASSLGRGTNTEAF
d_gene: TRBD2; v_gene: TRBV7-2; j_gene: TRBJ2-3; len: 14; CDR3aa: ASSQTGLAGTDTQY
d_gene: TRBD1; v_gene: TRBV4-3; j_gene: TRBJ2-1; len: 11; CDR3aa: ASSPSRTGRQF
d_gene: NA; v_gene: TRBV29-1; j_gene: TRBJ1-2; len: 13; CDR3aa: SVEDFRGPDYGYT
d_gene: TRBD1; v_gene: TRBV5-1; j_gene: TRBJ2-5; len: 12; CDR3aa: ASSFDRAPETQY
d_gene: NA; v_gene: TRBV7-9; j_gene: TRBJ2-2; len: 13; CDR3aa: ASSLETGKTGELF
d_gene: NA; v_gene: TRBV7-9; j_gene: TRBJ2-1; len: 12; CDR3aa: ASTHPGEKDEQF
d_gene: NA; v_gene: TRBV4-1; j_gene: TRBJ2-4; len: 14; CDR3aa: ASSQDPWTVKNIQY
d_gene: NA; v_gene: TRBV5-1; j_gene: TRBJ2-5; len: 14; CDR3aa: ASSLGQGGSLETQY
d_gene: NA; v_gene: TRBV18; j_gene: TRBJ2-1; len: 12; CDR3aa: ASSPERGTNEQF
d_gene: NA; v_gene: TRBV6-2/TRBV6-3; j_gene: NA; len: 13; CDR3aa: ASSYSGPGGYEQY
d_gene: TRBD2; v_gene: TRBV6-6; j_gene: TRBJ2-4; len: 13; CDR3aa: AVGTSGSAKNIQY
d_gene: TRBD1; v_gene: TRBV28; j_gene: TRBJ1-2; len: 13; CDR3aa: ASSSDRGMSYGYT
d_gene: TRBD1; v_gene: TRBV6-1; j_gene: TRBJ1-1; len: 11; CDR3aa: ASSATGGTEAF
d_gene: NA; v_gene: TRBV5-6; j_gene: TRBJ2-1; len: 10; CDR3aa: ASSLAIGEQF
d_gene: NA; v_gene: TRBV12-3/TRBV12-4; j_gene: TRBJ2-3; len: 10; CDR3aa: ASSQARDTQY
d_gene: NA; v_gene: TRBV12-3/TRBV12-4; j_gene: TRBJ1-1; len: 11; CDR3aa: ASSGQTDTEAF
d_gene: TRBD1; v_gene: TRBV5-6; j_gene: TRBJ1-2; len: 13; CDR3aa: ASSSGTGGDYGYT
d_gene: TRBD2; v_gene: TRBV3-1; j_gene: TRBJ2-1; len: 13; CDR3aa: ASSPRASGNNEQF
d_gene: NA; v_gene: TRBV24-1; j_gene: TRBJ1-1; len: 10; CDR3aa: ATSGGGTEAF
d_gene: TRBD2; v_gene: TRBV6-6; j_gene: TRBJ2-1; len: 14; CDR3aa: ASSYSGGSLLNEQF
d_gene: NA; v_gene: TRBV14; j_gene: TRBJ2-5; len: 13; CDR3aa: ASSPLGPVGETQY
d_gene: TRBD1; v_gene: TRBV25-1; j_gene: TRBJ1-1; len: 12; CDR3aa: ASSYPGDSAEAF
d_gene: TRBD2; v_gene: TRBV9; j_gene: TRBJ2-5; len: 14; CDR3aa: ASRTARILAGWEQY
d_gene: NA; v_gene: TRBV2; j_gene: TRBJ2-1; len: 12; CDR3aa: ASSPYTGNNEQF
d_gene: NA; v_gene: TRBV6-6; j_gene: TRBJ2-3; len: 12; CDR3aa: ASSYQGITDTQY
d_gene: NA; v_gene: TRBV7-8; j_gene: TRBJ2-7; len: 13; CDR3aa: ASSLAGVQGPEQY
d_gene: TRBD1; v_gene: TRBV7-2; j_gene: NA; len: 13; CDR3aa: ASSPTGTASYEQY